This section outlines one T cell receptor (beta chain) sequence together with its context. The antigen remains unidentified. The record originates from a study of blood T cells in healthy people across ages. Study-level findings and limits: There was no known CMV status for donors, so expanded clonotype changes were possibly confounded.

The CDR3 is made up of 19 amino acids. The V and J ends lost 5 bases and 2 bases, in that order; junction bases with no gene match: 11. Germline V CDR1 and CDR2: MNHEY, SVGEGT. A sample-barcoded 5' primer and a J-beta primer mix were used in a second PCR of about 7 to 12 cycles. TCRdb independently ran MiXCR on the 5' RACE reads; one entry per CDR3 protein. In the table there are over 600,000 distinct CDR3 sequences, roughly three fifths of which are singletons. The rearrangement uses TRBV6-2 or TRBV6-3 and TRBJ2-3, with 15 bases that match TRBD2. This clonotype was sampled from a man aged 35 to 55 in good health. The sequencing sample was made of blood. Here the CDR3 reads CASSRLRGTSGRYTDTQYF. CDR3 nucleotides: TGTGCCAGCAGTCGCCTACGAGGGACTAGCGGGAGGTACACAGATACGCAGTATTTT.